This T cell receptor (beta chain) was identified during a study of identical twins. Overall study results and limits: Cord blood beta clonotypes present at high abundance carried fewer insertions; no such pattern appeared in memory repertoires. Models underestimated how often monozygotic twins shared out-of-frame TCR alpha. Excess sharing by twins proved weaker in beta out-of-frame sequences.

The length of the CDR3 is 8 residues. CDR1 SEHNR and CDR2 FQNEAQ come from the germline V gene (reference sequence). One entry per CDR3 protein, called by TCRdb with MiXCR from the 5' RACE reads. Of 140,000 to 150,000 distinct CDR3 sequences in the sample, around 3.5% are singletons; the top ten hold 7% to 10%. A word on this clonotype: The antigen is undetermined. A junction end diverges from the germline sequence, so it may reflect a read error.

The sequencing input was memory T cells sorted from blood. This chain joins TRBV7-9 and TRBJ1-1; D ambiguous. The receptor was derived from a man aged 18 to 29 in good health. CDR3 nucleotide sequence: TGTGCCAGCAGCTTGATATCTTTT. Protein: CASSLISF.